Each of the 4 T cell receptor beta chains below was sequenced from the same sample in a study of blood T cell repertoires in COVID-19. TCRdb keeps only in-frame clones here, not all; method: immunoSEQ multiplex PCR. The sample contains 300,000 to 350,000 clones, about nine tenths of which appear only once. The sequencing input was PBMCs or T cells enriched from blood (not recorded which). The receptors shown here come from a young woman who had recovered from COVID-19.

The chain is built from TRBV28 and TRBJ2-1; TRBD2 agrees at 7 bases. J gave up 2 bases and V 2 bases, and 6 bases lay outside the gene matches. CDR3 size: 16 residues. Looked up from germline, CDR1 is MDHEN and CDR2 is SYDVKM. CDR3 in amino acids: CASSLRREPTYNEQFF. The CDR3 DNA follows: TGTGCCAGCAGTTTAAGGCGGGAGCCCACCTACAATGAGCAGTTCTTC.

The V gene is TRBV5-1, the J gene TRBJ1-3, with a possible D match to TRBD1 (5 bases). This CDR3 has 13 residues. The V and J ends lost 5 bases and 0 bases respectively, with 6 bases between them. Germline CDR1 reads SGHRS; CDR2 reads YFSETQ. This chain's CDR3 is CASSQGSGNTIYF. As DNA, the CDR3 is TGCGCCAGCAGTCAGGGCTCTGGAAACACCATATATTTT.

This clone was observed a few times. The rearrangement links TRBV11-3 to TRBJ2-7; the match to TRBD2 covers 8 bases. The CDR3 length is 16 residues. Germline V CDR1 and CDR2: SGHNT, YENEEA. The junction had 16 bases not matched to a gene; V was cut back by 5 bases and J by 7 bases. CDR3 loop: CASSQRASGSPTEQYF. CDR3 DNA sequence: TGTGCCAGCAGCCAGCGGGCTAGCGGGTCCCCGACAGAGCAGTACTTC.

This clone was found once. CDR3 DNA: TGCGCCAGCAGCTTTGCCTATTTGAACACTGAAGCTTTCTTT. Protein product: CASSFAYLNTEAFF. This rearrangement joins TRBV5-1 to TRBJ1-1; D gene unclear. CDR1 is SGHRS, CDR2 YFSETQ, per germline. There are 14 residues in the CDR3. Trimming stripped 2 bases from V and 0 bases from J, with 8 bases between.